The 6 T cell receptor beta chains reported below all come from one sample, sequenced in a study of cytomegalovirus exposure and HLA in healthy donors listed by TCRdb under 2017. Libraries came from the immunoSEQ multiplex PCR assay. For the multiplex PCR, a mixture combining 60 forward primers for TCR Vbeta segments and 13 reverse primers for TCR Jbeta segments was used. TCRdb's version of the immuneACCESS table is confined to in-frame rearrangements and falls short of the full clone set. An unresolved V gene accounts for under half of the shortfall where checked; the remainder is of unknown origin. The sample table holds 150,000 to 200,000 clones, of which 85% to 90% were seen once. The ten largest make up approximately 2% of the sample. The sample was PBMCs. Receptor source: a woman younger than 35 in good health and CMV-seronegative.

The genes are TRBV4-2 and TRBJ1-3, with D possibly matching TRBD1 (6 bases). The CDR3 length is 19 residues. Trimming shortened V by 4 bases and J by 1 base, and 23 bases separated the two germline ends. Germline CDR1 reads LGHNA; CDR2 reads YNFKEQ. The CDR3 loop reads CASSPHKGTGMVSGNTIYF. The CDR3 DNA follows: TGTGCCAGCAGCCCCCACAAAGGCACAGGGATGGTTTCTGGAAACACCATATATTTT.

The chain employs TRBV29-1 and TRBJ2-3; 8 bases map to TRBD2. With V trimmed by 3 bases and J by 2 bases, 19 bases remained unmatched. The CDR3 sequence is 19 residues long. From germline, CDR1 is SQVTM and CDR2 ANQGSEA. CDR3 DNA sequence: TGCAGCGTTGAGGTCCGTACTCCTAGGACGGGGGGGGTCACAGATACGCAGTATTTT. Protein sequence: CSVEVRTPRTGGVTDTQYF.

The chain recombines TRBV6-1 with TRBJ1-2; D uncertain. The germline V gene has CDR1 MNHNS and CDR2 SASEGT. The CDR3 length is 15 residues. V shed 1 base and J shed 4 bases, with 13 bases lying between them. The CDR3 DNA follows: TGTGCCAGCAGTGAAGAGAGAGGTGGCGGCTATGGCTACACCTTC. Protein: CASSEERGGGYGYTF.

This clone was recorded once. The rearrangement joins TRBV18 to TRBJ1-5; D is unresolved. CDR1 KGHSH and CDR2 LQKENI come from the germline V gene. The CDR3 has 16 amino acids. V dropped 2 bases and J dropped 6 bases, with 17 bases sitting between them. CDR3 nucleotides: TGTGCCAGCTCACCAGAAGTGGCGGGAGCGGGTCAGCCCCAGCATTTT. The encoded protein is CASSPEVAGAGQPQHF.

V and J are TRBV11-2 and TRBJ2-6; 10 bases match TRBD2. This CDR3 region has 18 residues. The V segment lost 5 bases and the J segment 4 bases; nucleotides outside the gene matches: 11. The germline gives CDR1 SGHAT, CDR2 FQNNGV. CDR3 nucleotides: TGTGCCAGCAGCCCCGACTTTAGCGGGGGGCTGGGGGCCAACGTCCTGACTTTC. Translated: CASSPDFSGGLGANVLTF.

This clone was detected only once. CDR3 sequence: CASSERGLEQYF. The CDR3 region has the DNA TGTGCCAGCAGTGAAAGAGGGTTAGAGCAGTACTTC. This chain links TRBV25-1 with TRBJ2-7, with D possibly matching TRBD2 (5 bases). The ends were cut back, 2 bases at V and 7 bases at J, with 9 bases in the middle. From germline, CDR1 is MGHDK and CDR2 SYGVNS. This CDR3 contains 12 residues.